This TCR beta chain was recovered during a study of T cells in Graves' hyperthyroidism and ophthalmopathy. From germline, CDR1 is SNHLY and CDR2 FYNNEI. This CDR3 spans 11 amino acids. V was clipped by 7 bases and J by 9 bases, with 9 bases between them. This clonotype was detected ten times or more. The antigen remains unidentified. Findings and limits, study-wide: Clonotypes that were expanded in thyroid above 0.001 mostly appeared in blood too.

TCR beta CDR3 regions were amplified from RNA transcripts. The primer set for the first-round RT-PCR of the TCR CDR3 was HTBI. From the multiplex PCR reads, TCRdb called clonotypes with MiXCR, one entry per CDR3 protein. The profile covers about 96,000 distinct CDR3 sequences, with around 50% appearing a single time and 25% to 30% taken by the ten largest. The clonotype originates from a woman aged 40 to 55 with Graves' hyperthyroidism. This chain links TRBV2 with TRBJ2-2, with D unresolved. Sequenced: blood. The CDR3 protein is CASTLDRELFF. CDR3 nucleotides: TGTGCCAGCACCCTCGACAGGGAGCTGTTTTTT. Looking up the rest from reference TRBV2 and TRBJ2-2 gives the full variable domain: EPEVTQTPSHQVTQMGQEVILRCVPISNHLYFYWYRQILGQKVEFLVSFYNNEISEKSEIFDDQFSVERPDGSNFTLKIRSTKLEDSAMYFCASTLDRELFFGEGSRLTVL.